Sequencing of this T cell receptor (beta chain) was carried out in a study of T cells after yellow fever vaccination. Study in general: It was SMART-Seq v4 Ultra Low Input that prepared the fractions with low cell numbers. Broader study findings: There was a small share of clonotypes that showed up in both the CD4 and CD8 compartments. Reappearance after the booster was observed for most primary-vaccination clones (96% CD4, over 70% CD8).

This clonotype was detected ten times or more. Antigen unknown. 5'RACE template switching produced TCR cDNA carrying a universal primer site and UMIs. TCRdb recomputed calls from the 5' RACE reads with MiXCR, one row per CDR3 protein. The sample gives around 300,000 distinct CDR3 sequences, approximately 4% of which show up once; around 23% is in the top ten. Deletions cut 1 base from V and 3 bases from J, with 6 bases between. The CDR3 sequence is 14 residues long. Germline lookup yields CDR1 LGHNA and CDR2 YNFKEQ. The J gene is TRBJ2-2, the V gene TRBV4-2, with D unclear. Sample: PBMCs, taken 5 days after the yellow fever booster vaccination. This TCR came from a man in his late teens or twenties who received the YFV17D yellow fever vaccine. The CDR3 loop reads CASSQVGDTGELFF. The CDR3 nucleotides read TGTGCCAGCAGCCAAGTTGGGGACACCGGGGAGCTGTTTTTT.